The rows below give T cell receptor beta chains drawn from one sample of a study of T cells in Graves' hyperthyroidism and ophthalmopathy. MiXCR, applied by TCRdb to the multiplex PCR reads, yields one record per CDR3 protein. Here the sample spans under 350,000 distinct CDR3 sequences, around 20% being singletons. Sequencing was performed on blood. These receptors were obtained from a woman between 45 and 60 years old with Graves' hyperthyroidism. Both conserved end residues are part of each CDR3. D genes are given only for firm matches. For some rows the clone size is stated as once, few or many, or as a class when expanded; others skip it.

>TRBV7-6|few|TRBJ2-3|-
TGTGCCAGCAGCTTAGTAACAGGGGGGGGAGATACGCAGTATTTT
CASSLVTGGGDTQYF
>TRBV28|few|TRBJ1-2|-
TGTGCCAGCAACTCAGCGGGGGACATACACTATGGCTACACCTTC
CASNSAGDIHYGYTF
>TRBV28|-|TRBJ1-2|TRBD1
TGTGCCAGCAAGGTCGCGGGGACAGGGAAAGGCTACACCTTC
CASKVAGTGKGYTF
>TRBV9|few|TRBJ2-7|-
TGTGCCAGCAGCGTAGGGAACGGGGGCTACGAGCAGTACTTC
CASSVGNGGYEQYF
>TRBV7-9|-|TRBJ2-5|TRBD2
TGTGCCAGCAGCCCGACCGGGACTATAAGCCAAGAGACCCAGTACTTC
CASSPTGTISQETQYF
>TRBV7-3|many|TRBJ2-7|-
TGTGCCAGCAGCCAGGCCGCGGGACAATCCTACGAGCAGTACTTC
CASSQAAGQSYEQYF
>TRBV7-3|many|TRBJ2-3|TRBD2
TGTGCCAGCAGCTTAACCGGACTAGCGTATTCTAGCACAGATACGCAGTATTTT
CASSLTGLAYSSTDTQYF
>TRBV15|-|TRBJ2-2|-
TGTGCCACCAGCAGGGGTTTTGGCAGCACGAACACCGGGGAGCTGTTTTTT
CATSRGFGSTNTGELFF
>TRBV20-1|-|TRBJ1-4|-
TGCAGTGCTAGAACTGGGGGAGGAACAACTAATGAAAAACTGTTTTTT
CSARTGGGTTNEKLFF
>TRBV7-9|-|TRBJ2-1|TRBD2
TGTGCCAGCAGCTTAAGAGGGAGGGGCAATGAGCAGCTCTTC
CASSLRGRGNEQLF
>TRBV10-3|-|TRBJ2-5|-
TGTGCCATCAGTGTAGGGGCCGGGGAGACCCAGTACTTC
CAISVGAGETQYF
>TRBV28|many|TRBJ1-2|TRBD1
TGTGCCAGCAGTTCCGAAGGGGGCGGCTTAAGTGGCTACACCTTC
CASSSEGGGLSGYTF
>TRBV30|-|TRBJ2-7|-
TGTGCCTGGGGGCCCGGGGTCCACGAGCAGTACTTC
CAWGPGVHEQYF
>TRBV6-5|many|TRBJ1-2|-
TGTGCCAGCAGTTACTCCTCAAGAACTCCGACTAACTATGGCTACACCTTC
CASSYSSRTPTNYGYTF
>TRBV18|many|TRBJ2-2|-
TGTGCCAGCTCCACGGGAACAGGGACCGGGGAGCTGTTTTTT
CASSTGTGTGELFF
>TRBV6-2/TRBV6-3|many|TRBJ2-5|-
TGTGCCAGCAGTTACCCCTTGCGGACCGATCAAGAGACCCAGTACTTC
CASSYPLRTDQETQYF
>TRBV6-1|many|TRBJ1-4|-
TGTGCCAGACCAACGACTAATGAAAAACTGTTTTTT
CARPTTNEKLFF
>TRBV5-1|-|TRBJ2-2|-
TGCGCCAGTGGACGGGAGAACACCGGGGAGCTGTTTTTT
CASGRENTGELFF
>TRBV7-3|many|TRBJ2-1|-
TGTGCCAGCAGCTTAATGGGGGGAAAGCAGTTCTTC
CASSLMGGKQFF
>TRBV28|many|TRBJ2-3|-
TGTGCCAGCAGTTTATTTACCAGCACAGATACGCAGTATTTT
CASSLFTSTDTQYF
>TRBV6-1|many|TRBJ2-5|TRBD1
TGTGCCAGCAGTGACAGGGGGCTTCGGGAGACCCAGTACTTC
CASSDRGLRETQYF
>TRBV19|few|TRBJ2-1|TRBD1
TGTGCCAGTAGTTTAGGACAGGGTTTCTACGACAATGAGCAGTTCTTC
CASSLGQGFYDNEQFF
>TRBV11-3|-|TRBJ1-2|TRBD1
TGTGCCAGCAGTTCCCGACAGGGTGGAGATGGCTACACCTTC
CASSSRQGGDGYTF
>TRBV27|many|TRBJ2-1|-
TGTGCCAGCAGTTTATTGGGAAGCTCCTACAATGAGCAGTTCTTC
CASSLLGSSYNEQFF
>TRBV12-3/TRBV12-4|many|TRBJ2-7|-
TGTGCCAGCAGTCCCTCGCAGGGGAGGGCCAATGGCGAGCAGTACTTC
CASSPSQGRANGEQYF
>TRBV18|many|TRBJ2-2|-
TGTGCCAGCTCACCAGGACTCACCGGGGAGCTGTTTTTT
CASSPGLTGELFF
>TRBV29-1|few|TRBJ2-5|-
TGCAGCGTTCGAACGAGGGGGGCCGGGACCCAGTACTTC
CSVRTRGAGTQYF
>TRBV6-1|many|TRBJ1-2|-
TGTGCCTTCCAGGGGAGGCCCTATGGCTACACCTTC
CAFQGRPYGYTF
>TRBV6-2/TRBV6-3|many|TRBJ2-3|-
TGTGCCAGCAGCAACCCCCCTCGGACAGATACGCAGTATTTT
CASSNPPRTDTQYF
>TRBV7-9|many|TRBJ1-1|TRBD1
TGTGCCAGCAGCTTACAGGGGGCGGAAACTGAAGCTTTCTTT
CASSLQGAETEAFF
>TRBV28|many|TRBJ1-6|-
TGTGCCAGCAGTTTCCCAGGGGTCCTGTATAATTCACCCCTCCACTTT
CASSFPGVLYNSPLHF
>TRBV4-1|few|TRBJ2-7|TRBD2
TGCGCCAGCAGCCAAAATCCCGTGGGGGGGGATCACGAGCAGTACTTC
CASSQNPVGGDHEQYF
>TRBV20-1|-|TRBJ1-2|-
TGCAGTGCTAGCGTTAGGGTGGGGGGAGGCTACACCTTC
CSASVRVGGGYTF
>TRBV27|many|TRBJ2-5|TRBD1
TGTGCCAGAGGACAGGAGGAGACCCAGTACTTC
CARGQEETQYF
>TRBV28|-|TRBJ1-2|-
TGTGCCAGCAGTCAGGGGTTTTATGGCTACACCTTC
CASSQGFYGYTF
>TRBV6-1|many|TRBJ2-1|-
TGTGCCAGCAGTGAAATGATACGATCTAAAGACAATGAGCAGTTCTTC
CASSEMIRSKDNEQFF
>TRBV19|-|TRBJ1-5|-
TGTGCCAGTAGTATTCGACATAGCAATCAGCCCCAGCATTTT
CASSIRHSNQPQHF
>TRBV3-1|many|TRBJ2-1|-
TGTGCCAGCAGCCCAGCAAGCCAGGCCTACAATGAGCAGTTCTTC
CASSPASQAYNEQFF
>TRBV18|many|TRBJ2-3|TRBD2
TGTGCCAGCTCACCCCTTAGCGGGAGGGAGAAAGATACGCAGTATTTT
CASSPLSGREKDTQYF
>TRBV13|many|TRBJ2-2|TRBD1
TGTGCCAGCAGCCGGGGGGGACAGGGGGCGATGGAGCTGTTTTTT
CASSRGGQGAMELFF
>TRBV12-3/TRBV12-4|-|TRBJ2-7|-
TGTGCCAGCAGTTTATATACGCCGGGACCCACCTACGAGCAGTACTTC
CASSLYTPGPTYEQYF
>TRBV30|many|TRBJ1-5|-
TGTGCCTGGAGTCCAGATAGCAATCAGCCCCAGCATTTT
CAWSPDSNQPQHF
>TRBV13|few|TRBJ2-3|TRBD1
TGTGCCAGCAGCTTAATCCTTCTGGGACAGGGGGAGTCAGATACGCAGTATTTT
CASSLILLGQGESDTQYF
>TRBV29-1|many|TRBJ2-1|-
TGCAGCGTTGAAGATTGGGGGGGGCTCCAGTCCTACAATGAGCAGTTCTTC
CSVEDWGGLQSYNEQFF
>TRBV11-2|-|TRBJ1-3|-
TGTGCCAGCAGCTCGACAGCAAACACCATATATTTT
CASSSTANTIYF
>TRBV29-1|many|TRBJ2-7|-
TGCAGCGTCAGCAGGGGGGAAAACTACGAGCAGTACTTC
CSVSRGENYEQYF
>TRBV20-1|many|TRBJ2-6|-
TGCAGTGCTAACGTCCCACAAAGCTCTGGGGCCAACGTCCTGACTTTC
CSANVPQSSGANVLTF